The clone carrying this T cell receptor beta chain was observed at least ten times. As yet, its antigen is unknown. The CDR3 contains 15 residues. V trimming: 5 bases; J trimming: 6 bases; junction bases outside the gene matches: 6. The germline V gene encodes CDR1 SGHTA and CDR2 FQGNSA. The data stem from a study of neurological immune-mediated disorders. Overall study findings and caveats: Levels of TCR clonal expansion peaked in HTLV-1-associated myelopathy and reached their lowest in multiple sclerosis, under those of healthy controls. There were no CDR3 amino acid sequences shared by expanded clones across subjects, a result suggesting private repertoires in all groups.

Documented time point: longitudinal time-point 1 (baseline). TCRdb reanalysed the 5' RACE reads using MiXCR and keeps one entry per CDR3 protein. Here the sample spans about 71,000 distinct CDR3 sequences, about 9.4% being singletons. The receptor comes from a man aged 25-40 years in good health. Source material: PBMCs. The chain carries TRBV7-2 and TRBJ2-7; TRBD2 aligns across 14 bases. CDR3 nucleotide sequence: TGTGCCAGCAGCGCCGTAGGACTAGCGGGAGGCGAGCAGTACTTC. Amino acids: CASSAVGLAGGEQYF.